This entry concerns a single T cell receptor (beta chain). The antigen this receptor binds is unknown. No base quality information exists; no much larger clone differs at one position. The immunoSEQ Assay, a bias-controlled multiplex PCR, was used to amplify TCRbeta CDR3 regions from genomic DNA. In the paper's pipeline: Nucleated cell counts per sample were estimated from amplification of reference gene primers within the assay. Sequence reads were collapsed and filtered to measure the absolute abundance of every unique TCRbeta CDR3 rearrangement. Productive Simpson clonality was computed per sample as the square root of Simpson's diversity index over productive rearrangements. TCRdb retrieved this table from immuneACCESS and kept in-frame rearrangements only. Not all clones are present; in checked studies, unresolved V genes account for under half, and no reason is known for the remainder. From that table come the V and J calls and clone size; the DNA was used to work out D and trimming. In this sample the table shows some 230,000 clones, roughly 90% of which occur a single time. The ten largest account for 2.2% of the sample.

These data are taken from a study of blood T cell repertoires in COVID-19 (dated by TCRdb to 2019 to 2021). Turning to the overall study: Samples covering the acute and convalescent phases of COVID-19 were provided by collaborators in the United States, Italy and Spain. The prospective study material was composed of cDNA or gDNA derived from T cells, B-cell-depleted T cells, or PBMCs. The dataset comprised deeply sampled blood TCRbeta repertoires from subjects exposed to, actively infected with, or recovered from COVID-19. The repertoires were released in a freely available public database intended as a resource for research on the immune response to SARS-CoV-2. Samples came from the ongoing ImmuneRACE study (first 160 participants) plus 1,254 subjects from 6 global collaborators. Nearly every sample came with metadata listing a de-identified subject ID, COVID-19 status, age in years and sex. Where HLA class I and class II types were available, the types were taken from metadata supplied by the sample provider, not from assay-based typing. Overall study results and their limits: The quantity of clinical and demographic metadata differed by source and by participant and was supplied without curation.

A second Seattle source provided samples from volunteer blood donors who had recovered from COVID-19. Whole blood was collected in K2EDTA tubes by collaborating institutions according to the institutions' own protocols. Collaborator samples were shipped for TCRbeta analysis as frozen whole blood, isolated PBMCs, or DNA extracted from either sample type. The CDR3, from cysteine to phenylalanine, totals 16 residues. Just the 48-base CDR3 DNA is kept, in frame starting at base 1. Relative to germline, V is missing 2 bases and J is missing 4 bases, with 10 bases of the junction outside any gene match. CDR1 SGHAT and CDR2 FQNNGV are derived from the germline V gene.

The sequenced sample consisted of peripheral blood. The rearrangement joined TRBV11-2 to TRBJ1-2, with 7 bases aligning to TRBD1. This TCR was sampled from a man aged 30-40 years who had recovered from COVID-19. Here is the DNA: TGTGCCAGCAGCTTAACAGGGGCATTTTATGCCTATGGCTACACCTTC. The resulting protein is CASSLTGAFYAYGYTF.